The 15 T cell receptor beta chains presented below share a single source sample, sequenced in a study of blood T cells in healthy people across ages. Combining a sample-barcoded 5' primer with a J-beta primer mix, a second PCR ran for roughly 7 to 12 cycles. TCRdb used MiXCR to reprocess the 5' RACE reads, holding one entry per CDR3 protein. Of fewer than 600,000 distinct CDR3 sequences listed, roughly a quarter are singletons. The same data also contributed to another study, on T cells of mothers and their children.

Sequencing was done on a sample of blood. The receptor source for this set is a boy under 10 years old in good health.

This clonotype was observed at least ten times. The chain joins TRBV7-9 to TRBJ2-7; a possible D gene is TRBD1 (5 bases). This CDR3 spans 13 amino acids. Trimming cost V 3 bases and J 0 bases, with 6 bases left between them. The V gene's germline CDR1 is SEHNR and CDR2 FQNEAQ (reference sequence). The CDR3 sequence: CASSLDTSYEQYF. Here the CDR3 DNA reads TGTGCCAGCAGCTTGGACACCTCCTACGAGCAGTACTTC.

The rearrangement links TRBV6-1 to TRBJ2-1, with TRBD2 matching 10 bases. In germline, CDR1 is MNHNS, CDR2 SASEGT. V lost 7 bases and J lost 4; bases outside the gene matches: 7. The CDR3 spans 15 residues. CDR3 residues: CASKQLAGYYNEQFF. CDR3 bases: TGTGCCAGCAAACAACTAGCGGGATATTACAATGAGCAGTTCTTC.

The V call is TRBV13, the J call TRBJ1-3, with D perhaps matching TRBD1 (5 bases). Trimming shortened V by 7 bases and J by 0 bases, and 13 bases separated the two germline ends. CDR1 is PRHDT and CDR2 is FYEKMQ in the germline V gene (reference sequence). The CDR3 length is 15 residues. The CDR3 region has the DNA TGTGCCAGCACAAGAGGGACGGGCTCTGGAAACACCATATATTTT. Its translation is CASTRGTGSGNTIYF.

The gene calls are TRBV7-8 and TRBJ2-3; no reliable D call. Germline CDR1 reads SGHVS; CDR2 reads FQNEAQ. Trimming shortened V by 5 bases and J by 6 bases, and 18 bases separated the two germline ends. The length of the CDR3 is 15 residues. In DNA form, the CDR3 reads TGTGCCAGCAGCACCACCCCTAAAGGGAAGGATACGCAGTATTTT. Residues: CASSTTPKGKDTQYF.

This chain joins TRBV7-9 and TRBJ2-2; D is unclear. The CDR3 is 15 amino acids. The germline V gene encodes CDR1 SEHNR and CDR2 FQNEAQ (reference sequence). Between the trimmed V and J ends, which lost 4 bases and 3 bases, there was a span of 12 bases. CDR3 bases: TGTGCCAGCAGCTCCGACCATTGGGACACCGGGGAGCTGTTTTTT. Translating it yields CASSSDHWDTGELFF.

This clonotype was observed a few times. CDR3 sequence reads: CASRSYPGIGSDEQYF. The CDR3 nucleotides read TGTGCCAGCAGAAGCTACCCGGGCATAGGAAGCGACGAGCAGTACTTC. V gene TRBV28 combines with J gene TRBJ2-7; no reliable D call. The CDR3 has 16 residues. V lost 6 bases, J lost 5 bases, and 23 bases lay in between. Germline CDR1 is MDHEN and CDR2 is SYDVKM. Drawing the rest from reference TRBV28 and TRBJ2-7, the complete variable domain is DVKVTQSSRYLVKRTGEKVFLECVQDMDHENMFWYRQDPGLGLRLIYFSYDVKMKEKGDIPEGYSVSREKKERFSLILESASTNQTSMYLCASRSYPGIGSDEQYFGPGTRLTVT.

J is TRBJ2-7 and V is TRBV5-1, with TRBD1 identical over 7 bases. Germline loops: CDR1 SGHRS, CDR2 YFSETQ. V was clipped by 0 bases and J by 7 bases; unmatched bases: 7. CDR3 length: 14 residues. DNA of the CDR3: TGCGCCAGCAGCTTGGTGACAGGGATTGGAGAGCAGTACTTC. This gives the protein CASSLVTGIGEQYF.

The gene calls are TRBV5-1 and TRBJ2-5; D remains unclear. The last part of the DNA fits TRBJ2-7 better; the J call may be wrong. Germline V CDR1 and CDR2: SGHRS, YFSETQ. CDR3 size: 14 residues. The DNA of the CDR3 is TGCGCCAGCAGCTTGGAAGGTCCCTCCTACGAGCAGTACTTC. This translates into CASSLEGPSYEQYF.

The V call is TRBV9, the J call TRBJ2-5, with D possibly being TRBD2 (7 bases). This CDR3 spans 18 amino acids. Trimming pared 4 bases from V and 0 bases from J, leaving 22 bases between. In germline, CDR1 is SGDLS, CDR2 YYNGEE. The CDR3 reads CASSLAGASGSYQETQYF. CDR3 nucleotide sequence: TGTGCCAGCAGCCTGGCGGGGGCTAGCGGTTCGTACCAAGAGACCCAGTACTTC.

CDR3 coding DNA: TGCAGCGTTGAAGGGGGGGGCGCGGGGTCTAACTATGGCTACACCTTC. It is translated as CSVEGGGAGSNYGYTF. The gene calls are TRBV29-1 and TRBJ1-2, with D maybe TRBD1 (6 bases). The CDR3 covers 16 residues. The germline V gene has CDR1 SQVTM and CDR2 ANQGSEA. V was pared by 1 base and J by 0 bases, with 15 bases between.

This CDR3 is CASSSIGRYHGYTF. The CDR3 DNA reads as TGTGCCAGCAGCTCTATTGGACGGTATCATGGCTACACCTTC. V gene TRBV7-9 combines with J gene TRBJ1-2; D remains unclear. The CDR3 covers 14 residues. Germline V gene data show CDR1 as SEHNR and CDR2 as FQNEAQ (reference sequence). V lost 4 bases, J lost 6 bases, and 15 bases lay in between.

This clonotype has a handful of counts. The J gene is TRBJ1-5, the V gene TRBV2; maybe TRBD1 (5 bases). The germline V gene has CDR1 SNHLY and CDR2 FYNNEI. V was clipped by 4 bases and J by 2 bases, with 12 bases between them. The CDR3 spans 15 residues. The CDR3 DNA follows: TGTGCCAGCAGTGGTACTGTGGGGGGCAATCAGCCCCAGCATTTT. This sequence encodes CASSGTVGGNQPQHF.

V gene TRBV2 combines with J gene TRBJ1-2; D is undetermined. V lost 3 bases, J lost 3 bases, and 11 bases lay in between. Looked up from germline, CDR1 is SNHLY and CDR2 is FYNNEI. CDR3 size: 14 residues. In nucleotides, the CDR3 is TGTGCCAGCAGTGACGTTGGTAGGCACTATGGCTACACCTTC. Translated: CASSDVGRHYGYTF.

The rearrangement uses TRBV5-1 and TRBJ2-3; D gene uncertain. Per germline, CDR1 SGHRS and CDR2 YFSETQ. Trimming left V 2 bases short and J 3 bases short, with 10 bases between. The CDR3 runs to 14 residues. The CDR3 sequence is CASSLAPRTDTQYF. Here the CDR3 DNA reads TGCGCCAGCAGCTTAGCCCCTAGAACAGATACGCAGTATTTT.

In its sample, this clonotype was seen many times. One end of the junction varies from germline; a read error may be responsible. J is TRBJ2-5 and V is TRBV7-9, with 8 bases that match TRBD1. Germline CDR1 reads SEHNR; CDR2 reads FQNEAQ (reference sequence). The CDR3 totals 11 residues. In nucleotides, the CDR3 is TGTGCCAGCAGCGAGGACAGGGCCGGGTTCTTC. Translating gives CASSEDRAGFF.